Below, 8 T cell receptor beta chains from the same sample are listed, as sequenced in a study of blood T cell repertoires in COVID-19. Only in-frame clones appear in the TCRdb table, and some are missing; sequencing was by immunoSEQ multiplex PCR. The sample comprises around 230,000 clones, about 86% of which are singletons, and about 7.4% rests with the top ten. The sequencing input was peripheral blood. These receptors originate from a woman aged 45-65 years with acute or convalescent COVID-19.

The rearrangement uses TRBV25-1 and TRBJ1-2; D possibly corresponds to TRBD1 (6 bases). This CDR3 comprises 12 residues. Looked up from germline, CDR1 is MGHDK and CDR2 is SYGVNS. V was clipped by 4 bases and J by 9 bases, with 12 bases between them. CDR3 in DNA: TGTGCCAGCAGTGGTACAGGGATAAGCTACACCTTC. Encoded protein: CASSGTGISYTF.

This sequence joins TRBV27 and TRBJ1-1; D not certain. The germline V gene encodes CDR1 MNHEY and CDR2 SMNVEV (reference sequence). Trimming stripped 4 bases from V and 1 base from J, with 16 bases between. The CDR3 is 16 amino acids. The CDR3 nucleotides are TGTGCCAGCAGTTCCCTCCCGGGTCTGGGGAACACTGAAGCTTTCTTT. This encodes CASSSLPGLGNTEAFF.

V and J are TRBV7-3 and TRBJ2-7; 11 nucleotides line up with TRBD2. Per germline, CDR1 SGHTA and CDR2 FQGTGA. The trim removed 5 bases at V and 0 bases at J, leaving 3 bases unmatched. The CDR3 consists of 15 residues. CDR3 in amino acids: CASSLLAGDSYEQYF. Written as DNA, the CDR3 is TGTGCCAGCAGCCTACTAGCGGGAGACTCCTACGAGCAGTACTTC.

V gene TRBV2 combines with J gene TRBJ2-5; 11 bases map to TRBD2. The germline V gene has CDR1 SNHLY and CDR2 FYNNEI. The CDR3 is made up of 15 amino acids. J gave up 5 bases and V 5 bases, and 7 bases lay outside the gene matches. The CDR3 loop reads CASSSTWTSGETQYF. CDR3 bases: TGTGCCAGCAGTTCAACTTGGACTAGCGGGGAGACCCAGTACTTC.

This clone has a single count. The chain combines TRBV2 with TRBJ2-1; TRBD1 is a possible D gene (6 bases). Germline V gives CDR1 SNHLY, CDR2 FYNNEI. Trimming stripped 6 bases from V and 2 bases from J, with 20 bases between. The CDR3 covers 17 residues. As DNA, the CDR3 is TGTGCCAGCAGAGGGCCAGGGGTCGATAATCCCTACAATGAGCAGTTCTTC. This encodes CASRGPGVDNPYNEQFF.

V is TRBV29-1 and J is TRBJ2-2; D is perhaps TRBD2 (7 bases). CDR1 and CDR2 (germline): SQVTM, ANQGSEA. CDR3 length equals 16 residues. Trimming removed 5 bases at V and 1 base at J, with 17 bases between. CDR3 region: CSVWGAGVGNTGELFF. For the CDR3, the DNA is TGCAGCGTTTGGGGGGCGGGAGTAGGGAACACCGGGGAGCTGTTTTTT.

The V call is TRBV21-1, the J call TRBJ2-1; TRBD2, the D gene given by the table, was not confirmed from the DNA. TRBV21-1 is shown as a pseudogene. The CDR3 extends over 16 amino acids. The CDR3 loop reads CASSKGTSGTYNEQFF. CDR3 DNA sequence: TGTGCCAGCAGCAAAGGGACTAGCGGGACTTACAATGAGCAGTTCTTC.

The CDR3 DNA is TGTGCCACCAGTGATTTTGCCCTGGGGCTAGCGGGGGCCCAAGAGCAGTTCTTC. Protein product: CATSDFALGLAGAQEQFF. The chain links TRBV24-1 to TRBJ2-1, with TRBD2 matching 10 bases. The V gene end was trimmed by 1 base and the J gene end by 10 bases; junction bases not matched to a gene: 15. The CDR3 is made up of 18 amino acids. Germline CDR1 and CDR2: KGHDR and SFDVKD.